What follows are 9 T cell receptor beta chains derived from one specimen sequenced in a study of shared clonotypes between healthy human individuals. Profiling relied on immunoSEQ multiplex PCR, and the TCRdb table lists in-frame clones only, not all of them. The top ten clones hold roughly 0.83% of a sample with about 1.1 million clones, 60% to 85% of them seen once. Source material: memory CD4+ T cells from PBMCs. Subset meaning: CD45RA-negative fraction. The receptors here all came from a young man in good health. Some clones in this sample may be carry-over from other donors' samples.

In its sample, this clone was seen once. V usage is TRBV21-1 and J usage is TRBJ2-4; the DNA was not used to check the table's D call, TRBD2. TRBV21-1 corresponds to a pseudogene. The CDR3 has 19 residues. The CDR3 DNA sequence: TGTGCCAGCAGCGCGCCCGGTCCTGCTCCGATTGGAGCCAAAAACATTCAGTACTTC. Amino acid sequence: CASSAPGPAPIGAKNIQYF.

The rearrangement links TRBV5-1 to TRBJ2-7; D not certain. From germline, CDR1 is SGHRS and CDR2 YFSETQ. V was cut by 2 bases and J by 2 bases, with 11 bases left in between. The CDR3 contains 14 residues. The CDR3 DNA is TGCGCCAGCAGCTTCATCGGAAACCCCTACGAGCAGTACTTC. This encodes CASSFIGNPYEQYF.

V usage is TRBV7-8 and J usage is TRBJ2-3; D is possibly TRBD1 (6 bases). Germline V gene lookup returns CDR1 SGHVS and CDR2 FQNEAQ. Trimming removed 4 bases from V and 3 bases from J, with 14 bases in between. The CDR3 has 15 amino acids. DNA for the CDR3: TGTGCCAGCAGCTCTAAATGGACAGTGACAGATACGCAGTATTTT. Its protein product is CASSSKWTVTDTQYF.

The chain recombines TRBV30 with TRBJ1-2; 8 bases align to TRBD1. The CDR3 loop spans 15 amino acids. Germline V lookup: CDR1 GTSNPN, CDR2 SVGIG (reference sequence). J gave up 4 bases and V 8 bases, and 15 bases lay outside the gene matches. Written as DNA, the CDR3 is TGTGCCCCCTCCCACCGGGACAGGCAAATCTATGGCTACACCTTC. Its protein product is CAPSHRDRQIYGYTF.

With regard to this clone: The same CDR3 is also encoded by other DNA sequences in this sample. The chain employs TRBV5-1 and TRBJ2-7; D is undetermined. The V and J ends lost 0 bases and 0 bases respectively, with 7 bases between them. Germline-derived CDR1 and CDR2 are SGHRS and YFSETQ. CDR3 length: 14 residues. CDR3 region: CASSLGGSSYEQYF. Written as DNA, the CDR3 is TGCGCCAGCAGCTTGGGAGGAAGCTCCTACGAGCAGTACTTC.

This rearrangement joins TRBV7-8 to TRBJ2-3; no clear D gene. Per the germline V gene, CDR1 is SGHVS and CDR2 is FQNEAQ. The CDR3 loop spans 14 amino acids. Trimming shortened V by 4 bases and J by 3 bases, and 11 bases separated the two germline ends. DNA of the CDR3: TGTGCCAGCAGCTCCGATCCCGAAACAGATACGCAGTATTTT. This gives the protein CASSSDPETDTQYF.

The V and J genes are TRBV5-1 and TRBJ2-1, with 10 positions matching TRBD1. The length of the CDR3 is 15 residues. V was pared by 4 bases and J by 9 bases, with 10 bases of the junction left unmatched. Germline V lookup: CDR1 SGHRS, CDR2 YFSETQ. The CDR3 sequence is CASSLETGGGGEQFF. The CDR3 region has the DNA TGCGCCAGCAGCCTAGAGACAGGGGGCGGTGGTGAGCAGTTCTTC.

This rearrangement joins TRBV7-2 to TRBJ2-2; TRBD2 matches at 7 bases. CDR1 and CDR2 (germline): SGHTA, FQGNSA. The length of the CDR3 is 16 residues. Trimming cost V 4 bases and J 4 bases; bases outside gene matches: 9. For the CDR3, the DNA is TGTGCCAGCAGCTCCCGTGGGACTAAAAGCACCGGGGAGCTGTTTTTT. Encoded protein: CASSSRGTKSTGELFF.

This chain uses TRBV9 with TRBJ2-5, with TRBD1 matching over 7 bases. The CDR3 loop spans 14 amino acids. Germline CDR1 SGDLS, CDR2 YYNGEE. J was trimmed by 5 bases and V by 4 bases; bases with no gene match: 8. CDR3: CASSRTGLGETQYF. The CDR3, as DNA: TGTGCCAGCAGCCGGACAGGCCTGGGCGAGACCCAGTACTTC. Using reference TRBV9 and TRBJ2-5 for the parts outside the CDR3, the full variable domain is DSGVTQTPKHLITATGQRVTLRCSPRSGDLSVYWYQQSLDQGLQFLIQYYNGEERAKGNILERFSAQQFPDLHSELNLSSLELGDSALYFCASSRTGLGETQYFGPGTRLLVL.